Listed below are T cell receptor beta chains from one sample, sequenced in a study of graft-versus-host responses after intestinal transplantation. Data came from immunoSEQ multiplex PCR; TCRdb stores just in-frame clones and leaves some out. The specimen's table records over 10 clones. The sample here was ileum tissue, taken around 33 weeks after intestinal transplant. The receptors stem from a human patient who received an intestinal transplant, so some T cells may come from the graft donor. Both conserved end residues are part of each CDR3. D genes are given only for firm matches.

V	D	J	CDR3	DNA
TRBV11-2	.	TRBJ1-2	CASSVHSRDGKTYGYTF	TGTGCCAGCAGCGTCCATTCCCGAGACGGAAAGACCTATGGCTACACCTTC
TRBV5-1	.	TRBJ2-7	CASSPRDFYYEQYF	TGCGCCAGCAGCCCCCGGGACTTCTACTACGAGCAGTACTTC
TRBV6-1	.	TRBJ1-4	CASLDKATNEKLFF	TGTGCCAGCCTAGACAAAGCAACTAATGAAAAACTGTTTTTT
TRBV11-1	.	TRBJ2-6	CASSDQSRANVLTF	TGTGCCAGCAGCGACCAAAGTCGGGCCAACGTCCTGACTTTC